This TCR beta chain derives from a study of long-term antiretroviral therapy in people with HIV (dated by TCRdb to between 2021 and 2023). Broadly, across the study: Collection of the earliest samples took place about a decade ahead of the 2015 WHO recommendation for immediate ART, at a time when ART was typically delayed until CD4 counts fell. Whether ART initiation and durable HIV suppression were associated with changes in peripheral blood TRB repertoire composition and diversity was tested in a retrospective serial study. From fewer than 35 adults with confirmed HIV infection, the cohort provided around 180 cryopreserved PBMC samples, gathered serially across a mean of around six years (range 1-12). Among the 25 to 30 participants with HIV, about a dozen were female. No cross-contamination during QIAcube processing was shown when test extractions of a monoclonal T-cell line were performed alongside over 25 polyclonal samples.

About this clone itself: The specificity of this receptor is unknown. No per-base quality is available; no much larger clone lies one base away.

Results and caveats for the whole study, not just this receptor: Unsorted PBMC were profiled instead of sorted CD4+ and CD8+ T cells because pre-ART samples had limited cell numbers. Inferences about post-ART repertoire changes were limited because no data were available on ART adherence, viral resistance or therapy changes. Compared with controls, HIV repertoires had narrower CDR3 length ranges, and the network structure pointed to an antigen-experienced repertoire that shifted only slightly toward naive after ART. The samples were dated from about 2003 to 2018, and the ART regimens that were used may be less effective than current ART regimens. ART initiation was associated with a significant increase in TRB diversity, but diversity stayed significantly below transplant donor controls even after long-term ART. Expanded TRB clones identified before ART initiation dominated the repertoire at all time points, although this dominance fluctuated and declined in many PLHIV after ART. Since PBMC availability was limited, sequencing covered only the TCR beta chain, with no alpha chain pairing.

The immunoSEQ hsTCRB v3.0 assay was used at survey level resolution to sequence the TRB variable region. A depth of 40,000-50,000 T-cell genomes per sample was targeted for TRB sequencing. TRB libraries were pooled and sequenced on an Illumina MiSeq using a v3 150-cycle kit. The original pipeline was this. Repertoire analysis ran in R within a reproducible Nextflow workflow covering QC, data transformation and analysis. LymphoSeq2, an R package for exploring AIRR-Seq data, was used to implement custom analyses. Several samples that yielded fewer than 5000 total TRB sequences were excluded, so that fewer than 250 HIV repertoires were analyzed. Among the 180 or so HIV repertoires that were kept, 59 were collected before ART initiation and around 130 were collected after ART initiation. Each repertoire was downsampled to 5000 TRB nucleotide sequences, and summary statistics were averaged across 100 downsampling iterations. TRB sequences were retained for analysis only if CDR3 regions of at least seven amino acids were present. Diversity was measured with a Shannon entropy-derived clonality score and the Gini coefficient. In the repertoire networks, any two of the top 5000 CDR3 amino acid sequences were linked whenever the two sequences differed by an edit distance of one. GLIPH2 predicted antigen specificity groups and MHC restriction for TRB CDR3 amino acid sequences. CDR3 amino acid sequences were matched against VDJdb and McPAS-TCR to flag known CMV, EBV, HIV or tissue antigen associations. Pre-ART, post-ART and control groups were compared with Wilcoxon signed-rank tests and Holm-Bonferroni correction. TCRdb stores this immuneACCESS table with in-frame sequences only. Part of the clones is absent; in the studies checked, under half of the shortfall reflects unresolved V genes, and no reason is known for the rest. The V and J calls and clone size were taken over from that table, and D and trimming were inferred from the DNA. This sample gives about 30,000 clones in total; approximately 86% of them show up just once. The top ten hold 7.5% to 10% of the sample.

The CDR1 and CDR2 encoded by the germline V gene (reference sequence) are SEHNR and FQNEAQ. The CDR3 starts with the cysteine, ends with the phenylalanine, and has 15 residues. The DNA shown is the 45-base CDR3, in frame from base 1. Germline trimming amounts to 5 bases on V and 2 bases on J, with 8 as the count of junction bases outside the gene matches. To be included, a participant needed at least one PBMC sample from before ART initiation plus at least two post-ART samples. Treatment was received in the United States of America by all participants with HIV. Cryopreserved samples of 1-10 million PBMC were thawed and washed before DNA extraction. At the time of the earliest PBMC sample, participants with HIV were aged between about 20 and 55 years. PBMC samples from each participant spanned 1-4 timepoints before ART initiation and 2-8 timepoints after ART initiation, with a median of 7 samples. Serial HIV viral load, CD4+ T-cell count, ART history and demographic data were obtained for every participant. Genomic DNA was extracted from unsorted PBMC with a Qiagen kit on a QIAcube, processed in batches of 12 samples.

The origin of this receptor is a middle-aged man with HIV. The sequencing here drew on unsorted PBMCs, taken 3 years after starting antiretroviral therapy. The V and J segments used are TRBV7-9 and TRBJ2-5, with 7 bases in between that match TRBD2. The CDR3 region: CASSPPLLAQETQYF. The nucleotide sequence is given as TGTGCCAGCAGCCCTCCCCTACTAGCGCAAGAGACCCAGTACTTC.